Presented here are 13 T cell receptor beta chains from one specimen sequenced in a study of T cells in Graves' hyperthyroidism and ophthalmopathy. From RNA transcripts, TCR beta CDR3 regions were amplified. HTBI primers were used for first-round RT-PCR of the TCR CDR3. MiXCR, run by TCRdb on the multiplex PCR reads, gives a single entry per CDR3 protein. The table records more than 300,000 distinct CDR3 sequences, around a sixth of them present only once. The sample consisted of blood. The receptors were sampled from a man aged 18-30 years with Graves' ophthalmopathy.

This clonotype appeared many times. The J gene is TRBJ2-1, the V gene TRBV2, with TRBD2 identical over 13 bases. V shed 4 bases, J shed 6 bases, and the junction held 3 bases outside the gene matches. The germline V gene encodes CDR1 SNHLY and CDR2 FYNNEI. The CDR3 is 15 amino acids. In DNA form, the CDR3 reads TGTGCCAGCAGTGGGGGACTAGCGGGGACCAATGAGCAGTTCTTC. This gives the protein CASSGGLAGTNEQFF.

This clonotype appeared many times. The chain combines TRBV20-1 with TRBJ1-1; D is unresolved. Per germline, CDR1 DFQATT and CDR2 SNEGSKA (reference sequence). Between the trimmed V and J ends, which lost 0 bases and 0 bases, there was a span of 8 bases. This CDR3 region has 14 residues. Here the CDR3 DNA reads TGCAGTGCTAGAGATAGAGGTATGAACACTGAAGCTTTCTTT. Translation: CSARDRGMNTEAFF.

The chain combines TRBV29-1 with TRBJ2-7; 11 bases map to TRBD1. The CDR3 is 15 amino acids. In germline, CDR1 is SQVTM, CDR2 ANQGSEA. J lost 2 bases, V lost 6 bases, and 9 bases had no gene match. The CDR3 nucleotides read TGCAGCGTCGGGGGCCCGGGACAGGGGGCCTACGAGCAGTACTTC. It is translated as CSVGGPGQGAYEQYF.

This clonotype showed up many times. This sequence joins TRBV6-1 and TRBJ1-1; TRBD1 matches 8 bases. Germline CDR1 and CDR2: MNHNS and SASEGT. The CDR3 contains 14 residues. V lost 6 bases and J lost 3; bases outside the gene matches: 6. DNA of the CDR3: TGTGCCAGCAGAGAGACAGGGGAGTACACTGAAGCTTTCTTT. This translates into CASRETGEYTEAFF.

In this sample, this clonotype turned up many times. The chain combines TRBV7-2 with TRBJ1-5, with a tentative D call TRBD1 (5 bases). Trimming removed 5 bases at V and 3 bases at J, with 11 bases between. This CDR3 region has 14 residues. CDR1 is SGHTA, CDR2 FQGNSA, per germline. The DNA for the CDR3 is TGTGCCAGCAGCCGAACAGGATTCAATCAGCCCCAGCATTTT. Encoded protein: CASSRTGFNQPQHF.

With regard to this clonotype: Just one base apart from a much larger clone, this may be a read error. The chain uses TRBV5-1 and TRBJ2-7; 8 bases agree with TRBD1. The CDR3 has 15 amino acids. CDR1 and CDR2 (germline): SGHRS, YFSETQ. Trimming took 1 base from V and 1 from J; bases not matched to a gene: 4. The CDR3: CASSLSWTGSYEQYF. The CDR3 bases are TGCGCCAGCAGCTTGTCCTGGACAGGGTCCTACGAGCAGTACTTC.

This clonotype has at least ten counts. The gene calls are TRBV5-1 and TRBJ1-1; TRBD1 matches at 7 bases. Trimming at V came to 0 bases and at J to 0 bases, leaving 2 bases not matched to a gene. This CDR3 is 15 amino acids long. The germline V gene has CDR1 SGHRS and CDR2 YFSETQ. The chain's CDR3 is CASSLEGALNTEAFF. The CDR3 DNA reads TGCGCCAGCAGCTTGGAGGGGGCCCTGAACACTGAAGCTTTCTTT.

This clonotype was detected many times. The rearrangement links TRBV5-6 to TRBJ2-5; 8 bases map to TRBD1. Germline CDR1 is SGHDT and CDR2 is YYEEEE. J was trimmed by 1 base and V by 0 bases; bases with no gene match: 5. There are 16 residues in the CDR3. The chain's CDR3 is CASSLAAGGLQETQYF. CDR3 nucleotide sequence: TGTGCCAGCAGCTTGGCGGCAGGGGGCCTCCAAGAGACCCAGTACTTC. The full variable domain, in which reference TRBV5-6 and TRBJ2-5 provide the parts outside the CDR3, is DAGVTQSPTHLIKTRGQQVTLRCSPKSGHDTVSWYQQALGQGPQFIFQYYEEEERQRGNFPDRFSGHQFPNYSSELNVNALLLGDSALYLCASSLAAGGLQETQYFGPGTRLLVL.

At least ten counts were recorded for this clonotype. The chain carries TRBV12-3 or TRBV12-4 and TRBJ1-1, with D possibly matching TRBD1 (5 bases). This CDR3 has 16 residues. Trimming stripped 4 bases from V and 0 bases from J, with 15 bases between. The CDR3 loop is CASSYVTGRLNTEAFF. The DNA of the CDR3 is TGTGCCAGCAGTTACGTAACGGGACGTTTGAACACTGAAGCTTTCTTT.

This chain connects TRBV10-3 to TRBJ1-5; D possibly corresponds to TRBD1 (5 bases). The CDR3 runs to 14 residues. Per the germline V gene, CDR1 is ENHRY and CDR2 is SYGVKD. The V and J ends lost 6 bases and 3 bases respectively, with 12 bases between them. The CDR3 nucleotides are TGTGCCATCAGGCCGACAGAAACCAATCAGCCCCAGCATTTT. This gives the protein CAIRPTETNQPQHF.

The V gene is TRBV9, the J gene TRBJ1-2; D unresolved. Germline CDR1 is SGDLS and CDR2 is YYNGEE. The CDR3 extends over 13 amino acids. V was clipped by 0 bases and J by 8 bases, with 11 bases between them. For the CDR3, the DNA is TGTGCCAGCAGCGTAGCTCCCGAGTACGGCTACACCTTC. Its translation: CASSVAPEYGYTF.

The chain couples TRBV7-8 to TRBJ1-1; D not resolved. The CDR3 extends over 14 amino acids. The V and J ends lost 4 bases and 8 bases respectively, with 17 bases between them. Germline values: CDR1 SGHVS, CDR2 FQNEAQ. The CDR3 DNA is TGTGCCAGCAGCTCTTGGGGTAGGCCCCTCGAAGCTTTCTTT. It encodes CASSSWGRPLEAFF.

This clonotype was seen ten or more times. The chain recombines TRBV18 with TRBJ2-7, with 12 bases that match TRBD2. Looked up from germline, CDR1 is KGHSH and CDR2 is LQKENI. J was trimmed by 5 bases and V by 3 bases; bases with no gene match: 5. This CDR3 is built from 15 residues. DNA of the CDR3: TGTGCCAGCTCACCCGCTAGCGGGGGGGCTCACGAGCAGTACTTC. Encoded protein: CASSPASGGAHEQYF.